These 9 T cell receptor beta chains came from one sample sequenced in a study of identical twins. TCRdb re-analysed the 5' RACE reads in MiXCR, keeping a single row per CDR3 protein. In the table there are about 690,000 distinct CDR3 sequences, 5.5% to 6.5% of which are singletons. Sequenced: naive T cells sorted from blood. These receptors were obtained from a man between 18 and 29 years old in good health.

This clonotype showed up many times. This rearrangement joins TRBV20-1 to TRBJ2-1; 9 bases fit TRBD2. V was clipped by 0 bases and J by 5 bases; unmatched bases: 8. Germline V gene data show CDR1 as DFQATT and CDR2 as SNEGSKA (reference sequence). The CDR3 consists of 16 residues. This chain's CDR3 is CSARDFAGGFNNEQFF. The DNA for the CDR3 is TGCAGTGCTAGAGATTTCGCGGGAGGGTTCAACAATGAGCAGTTCTTC.

This CDR3 is CASSAGLAGYEQYV. In DNA, the CDR3 is TGTGCCAGCAGCGCGGGACTAGCGGGATACGAGCAGTACGTC. The genes are TRBV9 and TRBJ2-7; 13 bases are a match to TRBD2. The CDR3 is 14 residues long. V lost 3 bases to trimming and J lost 4 bases; unmatched junction nucleotides: 1. From germline, CDR1 is SGDLS and CDR2 YYNGEE.

Ten or more counts support this clonotype. The chain has TRBV5-1 and TRBJ1-4; perhaps TRBD1 as D (5 bases). V lost 0 bases to trimming and J lost 5 bases, with 11 bases between them. The CDR3 loop spans 15 amino acids. Per germline, CDR1 SGHRS and CDR2 YFSETQ. For the CDR3, the DNA is TGCGCCAGCAGCTTGGGACAGCCTGCGAATGAAAAACTGTTTTTT. As protein: CASSLGQPANEKLFF.

This clonotype was counted at least ten times. V gene TRBV6-2 or TRBV6-3 combines with J gene TRBJ2-3; TRBD2 matches at 7 bases. Germline values: CDR1 MNHEY, CDR2 SVGEGT. CDR3 length equals 18 residues. With V trimmed by 0 bases and J by 0 bases, 9 bases remained unmatched. CDR3 in amino acids: CASSYSIRGSASTDTQYF. The CDR3 nucleotides are TGTGCCAGCAGTTACTCGATCCGCGGGAGCGCTAGCACAGATACGCAGTATTTT.

In its sample, this clonotype was seen many times. The chain recombines TRBV5-1 with TRBJ2-1, with a tentative D call TRBD1 (5 bases). Per the germline V gene, CDR1 is SGHRS and CDR2 is YFSETQ. The CDR3 spans 13 residues. The V gene lost 4 bases and the J gene lost 9 bases, with 14 bases spanning the gap. In DNA, the CDR3 is TGCGCCAGCAGCGGATATCACCAGGGTGAGCAGTTCTTC. Translating gives CASSGYHQGEQFF. The variable domain in full, completed from reference TRBV5-1 and TRBJ2-1, reads KAGVTQTPRYLIKTRGQQVTLSCSPISGHRSVSWYQQTPGQGLQFLFEYFSETQRNKGNFPGRFSGRQFSNSRSEMNVSTLELGDSALYLCASSGYHQGEQFFGPGTRLTVL.

The chain has TRBV9 and TRBJ1-2; possible D gene TRBD1, 6 bases. This CDR3 is built from 13 residues. Deletions cut 3 bases from V and 14 bases from J, with 20 bases between. Per the germline V gene, CDR1 is SGDLS and CDR2 is YYNGEE. The CDR3 loop is CASSEGGRAQVTF. As DNA, the CDR3 is TGTGCCAGCAGCGAGGGGGGCCGGGCGCAAGTGACCTTC.

In its sample, this clonotype was seen many times. The chain couples TRBV6-1 to TRBJ2-7; tentatively, D is TRBD2 (6 bases). The CDR3 covers 14 residues. Trimming stripped 5 bases from V and 2 bases from J, with 13 bases between. Germline V gene lookup returns CDR1 MNHNS and CDR2 SASEGT. CDR3 sequence: CASSPRTITYEQYF. DNA of the CDR3: TGTGCCAGCAGTCCCCGGACTATTACCTACGAGCAGTACTTC.

The chain carries TRBV3-1 and TRBJ2-5, with a tentative D call TRBD1 (5 bases). V was cut by 4 bases and J by 6 bases, with 9 bases left in between. This CDR3 is 12 amino acids long. Germline CDR1 reads LGHDT; CDR2 reads YNNKEL (reference sequence). In DNA, the CDR3 is TGTGCCAGCAGCCCGGACATGAAGACCCAGTACTTC. Its protein is CASSPDMKTQYF.

As for this clonotype: Just one base apart from a much larger clone, this may be a read error. In DNA, the CDR3 is TGCACTGCCCCCGGTCCTAGCGGTATAACCTACGAGCAGTACTTC. This gives the protein CTAPGPSGITYEQYF. The rearrangement links TRBV20-1 to TRBJ2-7; 7 bases agree with TRBD2. The germline gives CDR1 DFQATT, CDR2 SNEGSKA (reference sequence). The CDR3 sequence is 15 residues long.